The rows below give T cell receptor beta chains drawn from one sample of a study of cytomegalovirus exposure and HLA in healthy donors. Sequenced by immunoSEQ multiplex PCR; TCRdb stores in-frame clones only, minus some. Among 170,000 or so clones listed, around four fifths were seen once. The specimen sequenced was PBMCs. The origin of the receptors is a man between 18 and 35 years old in good health and CMV-seronegative. Each CDR3 is given with its conserved first and last residue. Fields, in order: J gene, D gene, CDR3 length, V gene, CDR3 DNA, CDR3 protein. The D gene is left open where the match is weak.

J gene: TRBJ1-3; D gene: TRBD1; CDR3 length: 14; V gene: TRBV5-5; CDR3 DNA: TGTGCCAGCAGCCAACCAGGGACAGAAAACACCATATATTTT; CDR3 protein: CASSQPGTENTIYF
J gene: TRBJ2-7; D gene: -; CDR3 length: 12; V gene: TRBV7-9; CDR3 DNA: TGTGCCAGCAGCTTAGTAGAGTCCGAGCAGTACTTC; CDR3 protein: CASSLVESEQYF
J gene: TRBJ1-1; D gene: -; CDR3 length: 14; V gene: TRBV7-8; CDR3 DNA: TGTGCCAGCAGCGAGGTCGTAGGGAACACTGAAGCTTTCTTT; CDR3 protein: CASSEVVGNTEAFF
J gene: TRBJ1-1; D gene: -; CDR3 length: 17; V gene: TRBV5-6; CDR3 DNA: TGTGCCAGCAGCCGCAAGCGTACAGGGACGATGAACACTGAAGCTTTCTTT; CDR3 protein: CASSRKRTGTMNTEAFF
J gene: TRBJ2-1; D gene: -; CDR3 length: 12; V gene: TRBV2; CDR3 DNA: TGTGCCAGCAGTGCTTACTACAATGAGCAGTTCTTC; CDR3 protein: CASSAYYNEQFF
J gene: TRBJ2-3; D gene: -; CDR3 length: 14; V gene: TRBV28; CDR3 DNA: TGTGCCAGCAGTAGGGCAGGGAGCACAGATACGCAGTATTTT; CDR3 protein: CASSRAGSTDTQYF
J gene: TRBJ1-5; D gene: TRBD1; CDR3 length: 15; V gene: TRBV18; CDR3 DNA: TGTGCCAGCTCACCACTCGGACAGGGGGGGCAGCCCCAGCATTTT; CDR3 protein: CASSPLGQGGQPQHF
J gene: TRBJ2-1; D gene: -; CDR3 length: 15; V gene: TRBV7-9; CDR3 DNA: TGTTCCAGCAGCTTAGGGGCTAACCTGGACAATGAGCAGTTCTTC; CDR3 protein: CSSSLGANLDNEQFF
J gene: TRBJ2-7; D gene: -; CDR3 length: 11; V gene: TRBV27; CDR3 DNA: TGTGCCAGCAACCGGGGGGCCGAGCAGTACTTC; CDR3 protein: CASNRGAEQYF
J gene: TRBJ2-5; D gene: -; CDR3 length: 15; V gene: TRBV7-2; CDR3 DNA: TGTGCCAGCAGCTTAGGGGGAGGCGGCCAAAAGACCCAGTACTTC; CDR3 protein: CASSLGGGGQKTQYF